A selection of T cell receptor beta chains follows, all from one sample in a study of T cell responses to AZD1222 COVID-19 vaccine. Clones were sequenced by immunoSEQ multiplex PCR, and TCRdb holds only the in-frame ones, with some missing. Of roughly 120,000 clones in the sample, about four fifths were seen once. This material consisted of peripheral blood, taken on day 0 of AZD1222 vaccination. All receptors derive from an adult in good health. Each CDR3 is given with its conserved first and last residue. A D gene is named only where the DNA matches it firmly. Some rows have no size entry. The others give once, few or many, or a class for an expanded clone.

clone size	J gene	D gene	V gene	CDR3 protein	CDR3 DNA
NA	TRBJ2-1	NA	TRBV6-4	CASSDSRLAGKPYNEQFF	TGTGCCAGCAGTGACTCCCGGTTGGCGGGAAAACCCTACAATGAGCAGTTCTTC
NA	TRBJ2-1	TRBD2	TRBV19	CASSKTSGSHEQFF	TGTGCCAGTAGTAAGACTAGCGGGAGTCACGAGCAGTTCTTC
NA	TRBJ2-4	NA	TRBV5-1	CASSLTPSNIQYF	TGCGCCAGCAGCCTTACCCCCTCAAACATTCAGTACTTC
NA	TRBJ2-7	TRBD2	TRBV2	CASSEITASGGPYEQYF	TGTGCCAGCAGTGAAATTACGGCTAGCGGGGGTCCCTACGAGCAGTACTTC
few	TRBJ1-2	NA	TRBV6-1	CASSEGGYGYTF	TGTGCCAGCAGTGAAGGGGGCTATGGCTACACCTTC
NA	TRBJ2-1	NA	TRBV3-1/TRBV3-2	CASSQRRNEQFF	TGTGCCAGCAGCCAAAGGCGAAATGAGCAGTTCTTC
NA	TRBJ1-2	NA	TRBV2	CASRPRAGYTF	TGTGCCAGCAGGCCCAGGGCTGGCTACACCTTC
NA	TRBJ1-1	TRBD1	TRBV5-4	CASSLGGTGGSEAFF	TGTGCCAGCAGCTTGGGGGGGACAGGGGGCTCTGAAGCTTTCTTT
few	TRBJ1-1	NA	TRBV7-3	CASSLTGRGTEAFF	TGTGCCAGCAGCTTAACGGGGAGGGGCACTGAAGCTTTCTTT
NA	TRBJ1-2	NA	TRBV9	CASSAVDTGFSYTF	TGTGCCAGCAGCGCCGTGGACACAGGATTTAGCTACACCTTC
NA	TRBJ1-6	TRBD1	TRBV19	CASSIGAGGANSPLHF	TGTGCCAGTAGTATAGGTGCAGGGGGAGCTAATTCACCCCTCCACTTT
NA	TRBJ2-1	NA	TRBV15	CATSGQRYYNEQFF	TGTGCCACCAGCGGGCAGAGATACTACAATGAGCAGTTCTTC
NA	TRBJ2-7	NA	TRBV5-6	CASSLEGGFSSSYEQYF	TGTGCCAGCAGCTTAGAAGGTGGGTTCTCTAGCTCCTACGAGCAGTACTTC
NA	TRBJ2-5	NA	TRBV10-2	CASSVSRQETQYF	TGCGCCAGCAGTGTGAGCAGACAAGAGACCCAGTACTTC
NA	TRBJ1-1	TRBD1	TRBV5-6	CASSLVGQGAGTEAFF	TGTGCCAGCAGCTTGGTCGGGCAGGGGGCGGGTACTGAAGCTTTCTTT
NA	TRBJ2-5	NA	TRBV28	CASRGGEGLWATQYF	TGTGCCAGCAGGGGGGGAGAGGGCCTGTGGGCGACCCAGTACTTC
NA	TRBJ2-7	NA	TRBV7-9	CASSTGSYEQYF	TGTGCCAGCAGCACGGGCTCCTACGAGCAGTACTTC
NA	TRBJ1-4	NA	TRBV5-1	CASSPTRGGSNEKLFF	TGCGCCAGCAGCCCCACAAGGGGAGGGTCTAATGAAAAACTGTTTTTT
few	TRBJ1-5	NA	TRBV4-3	CASSHSVGSRGPQHF	TGCGCCAGCAGCCACTCTGTAGGCTCCCGGGGGCCCCAGCATTTT
NA	TRBJ1-1	NA	TRBV7-9	CASSLRQNTEAFF	TGTGCCAGCAGCCTCAGGCAGAACACTGAAGCTTTCTTT
NA	TRBJ2-7	NA	TRBV27	CASSPGAPAEQYF	TGTGCCAGCAGTCCGGGGGCGCCGGCCGAGCAGTACTTC
NA	TRBJ2-7	TRBD1	TRBV3-1/TRBV3-2	CASSPGTGVYEQYF	TGTGCCAGCAGCCCCGGGACAGGGGTATACGAGCAGTACTTC
NA	TRBJ1-5	NA	TRBV2	CASSEDRNSNQPQHF	TGTGCCAGCAGTGAAGACCGAAATAGCAATCAGCCCCAGCATTTT
NA	TRBJ2-2	NA	TRBV19	CASNPGTGELFF	TGTGCCAGTAACCCTGGGACCGGGGAGCTGTTTTTT
NA	TRBJ1-2	NA	TRBV6-5	CASSYRGFYGYTF	TGTGCCAGCAGTTACAGGGGCTTCTATGGCTACACCTTC
NA	TRBJ1-2	NA	TRBV29-1	CSVPIGGTLYGYTF	TGCAGCGTTCCCATTGGAGGGACACTTTATGGCTACACCTTC
NA	TRBJ2-5	TRBD2	TRBV20-1	CSASGGLADTGETQYF	TGCAGTGCTAGTGGGGGACTAGCGGATACGGGAGAGACCCAGTACTTC
NA	TRBJ2-5	NA	TRBV27	CASRSSGTWETQYF	TGTGCCAGCAGATCCTCCGGGACGTGGGAGACCCAGTACTTC
few	TRBJ1-5	NA	TRBV19	CASSILRIPYSNQPQHF	TGTGCCAGTAGTATCTTACGGATCCCGTATAGCAATCAGCCCCAGCATTTT
once	TRBJ2-2	NA	TRBV24-1	CATSTSLGGRGFTGELFF	TGTGCCACCAGTACCTCCTTGGGGGGCAGGGGGTTCACCGGGGAGCTGTTTTTT
NA	TRBJ2-5	NA	TRBV20-1	CSASRTGAGQETQYF	TGCAGTGCTAGTCGAACGGGAGCAGGGCAAGAGACCCAGTACTTC
NA	TRBJ1-4	NA	TRBV6-2/TRBV6-3	CASSPTTNEKLFF	TGTGCCAGCAGTCCAACAACTAATGAAAAACTGTTTTTT
NA	TRBJ2-1	TRBD2	TRBV27	CASSSSGGASSYNEQFF	TGTGCCAGCAGTTCTAGCGGGGGGGCCTCGTCCTACAATGAGCAGTTCTTC
NA	TRBJ1-2	TRBD1	TRBV6-4	CASSDPGTGSYTF	TGTGCCAGCAGTGACCCCGGGACAGGGAGCTACACCTTC
NA	TRBJ1-1	NA	TRBV5-4	CASSTVNGNTEAFF	TGTGCCAGCAGTACAGTCAACGGGAACACTGAAGCTTTCTTT
NA	TRBJ2-2	TRBD2	TRBV2	CASSIAGGNTGELFF	TGTGCCAGCAGTATAGCGGGAGGGAACACCGGGGAGCTGTTTTTT
NA	TRBJ1-1	NA	TRBV5-5	CASSFGAANTEAFF	TGTGCCAGCAGCTTCGGGGCAGCAAACACTGAAGCTTTCTTT
NA	TRBJ1-5	NA	TRBV30	CAWARSRDQPQHF	TGTGCCTGGGCCCGGTCTCGGGATCAGCCCCAGCATTTT
NA	TRBJ2-7	TRBD2	TRBV18	CASSRTSRDEQYF	TGTGCCAGCTCACGGACTAGCCGAGACGAGCAGTACTTC
NA	TRBJ2-6	TRBD1	TRBV18	CASSPGGSGANVLTF	TGTGCCAGCTCCCCAGGGGGCTCTGGGGCCAACGTCCTGACTTTC
NA	TRBJ1-3	NA	TRBV5-1	CASQEGGGNTIYF	TGCGCCAGCCAGGAGGGGGGCGGAAACACCATATATTTT
NA	TRBJ2-1	NA	TRBV28	CASRGRLARQFF	TGTGCCAGCAGGGGTCGGTTGGCTAGGCAGTTCTTC
NA	TRBJ2-3	NA	TRBV9	CASSVSSTDTQYF	TGTGCCAGCAGCGTATCTAGCACAGATACGCAGTATTTT
NA	TRBJ2-3	NA	TRBV6-1	CASSEGTLPGDTQYF	TGTGCCAGCAGTGAAGGAACTCTACCGGGGGATACGCAGTATTTT
NA	TRBJ2-4	NA	TRBV3-1/TRBV3-2	CASSQLGGRAKNIQYF	TGTGCCAGCAGCCAATTGGGGGGCCGAGCCAAAAACATTCAGTACTTC
NA	TRBJ2-1	NA	TRBV19	CASMGWWGPYNEQFF	TGTGCCAGTATGGGATGGTGGGGCCCATACAATGAGCAGTTCTTC
few	TRBJ1-2	NA	TRBV20-1	CSASENRVSYGYTF	TGCAGTGCTAGTGAGAACCGGGTGAGCTATGGCTACACCTTC
NA	TRBJ1-5	TRBD1	TRBV7-2	CASSPTGTANQPQHF	TGTGCCAGCAGCCCTACCGGGACAGCAAATCAGCCCCAGCATTTT
once	TRBJ1-1	NA	TRBV2	CASSPVNTEAFF	TGTGCCAGCAGTCCTGTTAACACTGAAGCTTTCTTT
NA	TRBJ2-1	TRBD2	TRBV9	CASSVLLSSGHNNEQFF	TGTGCCAGCAGCGTTCTTTTGTCTAGCGGACATAACAATGAGCAGTTCTTC
few	TRBJ2-7	TRBD1	TRBV10-3	CAISDSGTGSPYEQYF	TGTGCCATCAGTGACTCCGGGACAGGGTCCCCCTACGAGCAGTACTTC
NA	TRBJ2-7	NA	TRBV6-2/TRBV6-3	CASSYSSGNSYEQYF	TGTGCCAGCAGTTACTCTAGCGGAAACTCCTACGAGCAGTACTTC